The clone carrying this T cell receptor (beta chain) was observed once. Its target is unknown. The CDR3 sequence is 11 residues long. CDR1 SNHLY and CDR2 FYNNEI come from the germline V gene. J gave up 5 bases and V 6 bases, and 1 base lay outside the gene matches. Libraries were prepared by immunoSEQ multiplex PCR; TCRdb keeps only in-frame clonotypes and omits some of them. Of 6,500 to 8,500 clones detected, approximately 70% appear once; the ten largest clones hold over 45%. This sample is part of a study of siplizumab effects on memory and regulatory T cells. General study findings and limits: Siplizumab significantly brought down the alloreactive sequences that trace back to unstimulated CD4+ memory cells.

The chain has TRBV2 and TRBJ2-7, with 7 bases identical to TRBD1. The clonotype was recovered from a human donor in good health. The sample was effector memory CD8+ T cells sorted from blood. Subset meaning: unstimulated CD8+ effector memory T cells. The CDR3 region is CASRQGNEQYF. The CDR3 DNA reads as TGTGCCAGCAGACAGGGGAACGAGCAGTACTTC.